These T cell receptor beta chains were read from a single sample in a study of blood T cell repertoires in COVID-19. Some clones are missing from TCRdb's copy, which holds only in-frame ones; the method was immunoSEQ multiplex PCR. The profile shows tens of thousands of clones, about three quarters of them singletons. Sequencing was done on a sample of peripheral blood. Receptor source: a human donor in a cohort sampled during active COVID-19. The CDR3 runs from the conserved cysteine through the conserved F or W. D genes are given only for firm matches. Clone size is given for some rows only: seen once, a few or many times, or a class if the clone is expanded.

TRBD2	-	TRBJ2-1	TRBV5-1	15	CASSSGTSGSGEQFF	TGCGCCAGCAGCTCCGGGACTAGCGGGAGTGGAGAGCAGTTCTTC
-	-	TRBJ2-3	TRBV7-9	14	CASSLALSIDTQYF	TGTGCCAGCAGCTTAGCACTTTCAATCGATACGCAGTATTTT
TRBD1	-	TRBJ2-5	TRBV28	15	CASLSPGTGGETQYF	TGTGCCAGCCTCTCACCGGGTACAGGGGGGGAGACCCAGTACTTC
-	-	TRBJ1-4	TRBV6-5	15	CASSYPDMADEKLFF	TGTGCCAGCAGTTACCCGGACATGGCGGATGAAAAACTGTTTTTT
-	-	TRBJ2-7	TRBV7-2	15	CASSLGPVDSYEQYF	TGTGCCAGCAGCTTAGGCCCGGTTGATAGCTACGAGCAGTACTTC
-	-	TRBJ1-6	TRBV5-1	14	CASSARVGNSPLHF	TGCGCCAGCAGCGCCAGGGTCGGGAATTCACCCCTCCACTTT
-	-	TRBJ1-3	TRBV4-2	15	CASSQPQLSGNIIYF	TGTGCCAGCAGCCAGCCCCAACTATCTGGAAACATCATATATTTT
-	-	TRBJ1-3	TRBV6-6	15	CASSYSTSSGNTIYF	TGTGCCAGCAGTTACTCGACAAGCTCTGGAAACACCATATATTTT
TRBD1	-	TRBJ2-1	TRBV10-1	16	CASSEKGAASYNEQFF	TGCGCCAGCAGTGAAAAGGGGGCCGCCTCCTACAATGAGCAGTTCTTC
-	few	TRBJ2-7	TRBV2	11	CASSEIDEQYF	TGTGCCAGCAGTGAAATCGACGAGCAGTACTTC
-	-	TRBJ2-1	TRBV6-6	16	CASSHPPTVTYNEQFF	TGTGCCAGCAGTCACCCCCCGACAGTTACCTACAATGAGCAGTTCTTC
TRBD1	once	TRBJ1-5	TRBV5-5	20	CASSNYQGGLGKKLSQPQHF	TGTGCCAGCAGCAACTATCAAGGGGGCCTGGGAAAGAAATTAAGTCAGCCCCAGCATTTT
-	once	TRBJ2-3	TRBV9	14	CASSVDGSGRAQYF	TGTGCCAGCAGCGTAGACGGGAGTGGCCGAGCGCAGTATTTT
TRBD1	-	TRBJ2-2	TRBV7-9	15	CASSGAGGWGGELFF	TGTGCCAGCAGCGGCGCAGGGGGCTGGGGCGGGGAGCTGTTTTTT
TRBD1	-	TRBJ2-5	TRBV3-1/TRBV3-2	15	CASSLGQGGQETQYF	TGTGCCAGCAGCCTTGGACAGGGAGGACAAGAGACCCAGTACTTC
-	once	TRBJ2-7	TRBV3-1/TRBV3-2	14	CASSQPGGFSEQYF	TGTGCCAGCAGCCAACCAGGAGGCTTTAGCGAGCAGTACTTC
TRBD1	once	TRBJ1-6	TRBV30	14	CAWSPGTGESPLHF	TGTGCCTGGAGCCCAGGGACAGGAGAATCACCCCTCCACTTT
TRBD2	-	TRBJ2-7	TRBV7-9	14	CASSLRASGGEQYF	TGTGCCAGCAGCTTAAGAGCTAGCGGAGGCGAGCAGTACTTC
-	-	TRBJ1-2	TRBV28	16	CASSYLFQRLDIGYTF	TGTGCCAGCTCCTATTTATTCCAGCGACTAGACATCGGCTACACCTTC
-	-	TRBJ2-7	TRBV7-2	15	CASSPSTLAGYEQYF	TGTGCCAGCAGCCCCAGTACGCTAGCTGGCTACGAGCAGTACTTC
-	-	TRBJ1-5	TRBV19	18	CASSTTGTTAGSNQPQHF	TGTGCCAGTAGTACGACCGGGACAACGGCGGGTAGCAATCAGCCCCAGCATTTT
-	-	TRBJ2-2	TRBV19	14	CASSRGWGTGELFF	TGTGCCAGTAGTCGGGGATGGGGAACCGGGGAGCTGTTTTTT
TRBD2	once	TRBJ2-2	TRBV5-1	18	CASSPVFGGARNTGELFF	TGCGCCAGCAGCCCGGTGTTCGGGGGGGCGAGGAACACCGGGGAGCTGTTTTTT
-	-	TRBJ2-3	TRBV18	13	CASSPGQTDTQYF	TGTGCCAGCTCACCAGGACAGACAGATACGCAGTATTTT
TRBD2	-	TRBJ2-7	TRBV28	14	CASSFSGRAGEQYF	TGTGCCAGCAGTTTTAGCGGGAGGGCCGGGGAGCAGTACTTC
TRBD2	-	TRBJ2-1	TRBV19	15	CASSLRTSEMGEQFF	TGTGCCAGTAGCCTTCGGACTAGCGAAATGGGTGAGCAGTTCTTC
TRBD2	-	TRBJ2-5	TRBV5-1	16	CASSSGLAGGQETQYF	TGCGCCAGCAGCTCCGGACTAGCGGGGGGACAAGAGACCCAGTACTTC
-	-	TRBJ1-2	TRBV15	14	CATSRGLSNYGYTF	TGTGCCACCAGCAGGGGACTGTCGAACTATGGCTACACCTTC